This TCR beta chain emerged from a study of OX40 agonist ivuxolimab in advanced cancers. About the investigation overall: Ivuxolimab was a fully human IgG2 agonistic monoclonal antibody targeting the costimulatory receptor OX40 (CD134). Peripheral TCRbeta sequencing was intended to test whether TCR sequence diversity was altered and clonal T-cell expansion was caused by ivuxolimab. A male proportion of approximately 83% and a mean age of approximately 60 years, ranging from 23 to 79, were recorded for the dose-escalation cohort. Of the approximately 50 patients in dose escalation, some 20 had hepatocellular carcinoma, about 15 had melanoma, 9 had renal cell carcinoma and 9 had head and neck cancer. Intravenous ivuxolimab was administered to patients every 2 weeks at six dose levels: 0.01, 0.1, 0.3, 1.5, 3 and 10 mg/kg. Prior anti-PD-1, anti-PD-L1 or anti-CTLA-4 therapy was permitted, and about 40% of dose-escalation patients had received checkpoint inhibitors. The monotherapy dose-escalation portion (N ≈ 55 patients) of the phase I ivuxolimab trial is reported in the paper. Partial responses occurred in three dose-escalation patients: two with cutaneous melanoma and one with hepatocellular carcinoma. The study at large found these results: The antigen specificity of the clonally expanded peripheral T cells was not determined. Low levels of normalized T-cell clonal expansion were also seen in some patients who did not respond. On average, CD8+ T cells showed more expanded clones than CD4+ T cells after ivuxolimab. Partial responders in the 0.1-3.0 mg/kg groups had among the lowest normalized peripheral clonal expansion, especially among CD8+ T cells. Clonal expansion of both CD4+ and CD8+ blood T cells was observed from baseline to week 6 at doses 0.1 to 3.0 mg/kg.

The trial excluded patients who had a history of autoimmune disease or were on systemic immunosuppression. Peripheral blood for TCR sequencing was drawn from every dose cohort at baseline, at cycle 4 day 1 and at cycle 7 day 1. The samples were drawn from a first-in-human, open-label, multicenter phase I dose-escalation trial of ivuxolimab. The trial enrolled adults with locally advanced or metastatic head and neck squamous cell, hepatocellular, melanoma or renal cell carcinoma. Before TCR sequencing, CD4+ and CD8+ T cells were separately sorted from peripheral blood. For sequencing of the TCRbeta CDR3 region, genomic DNA was extracted from the sorted cells. The immunoSEQ Assay was used to sequence the TCRbeta CDR3 regions. TCRdb provides this immuneACCESS table in a form limited to in-frame rearrangements. Some clones are lacking; in checked studies, under half of them reflect an unresolved V gene, and why the rest are absent is not known. The sample table contains fewer than 50,000 clones; only one count was recorded for about 90% of them. 12% to 15% of the sample is taken by the ten largest.

Worth noting for this clone: It lacks a known antigen. No much larger clonotype is one base removed from it; base qualities were not supplied.

CDR1 is given as SGHRS and CDR2 as YFSETQ, both from the germline V gene. The CDR3 numbers 14 residues from cysteine through phenylalanine. The only DNA kept is the CDR3, 42 bases in frame from the first base. V is reduced by 4 bases and J by 2 bases, leaving a spacing of 13 bases between them. The source is an adult with an advanced solid tumor such as melanoma, head and neck, liver or kidney cancer. Specimen: CD4+ or CD8+ T cells sorted from blood, collected in a trial of the OX40 agonist ivuxolimab. The V and J segments used are TRBV5-1 and TRBJ2-7; TRBD2 is possibly the D segment (6 matching bases). The nucleotides are TGCGCCAGCAGCGGATCGGCGGGGCCCTACGAGCAGTACTTC. Its amino acids are CASSGSAGPYEQYF.